The 29 T cell receptor beta chains below were found in one sample sequenced in a study of vaccination and CD4 T cells after COVID-19. Treatment in this sample: roughly ten-day PBMC culture with coronavirus spike peptide pools or control peptides (ViraFEST assay). Researchers collected the unexposed donor's CD4+ T cells before the COVID-19 pandemic (2011-2018). These receptors lack a known antigen. Scientists ran DNA taken from cultured CD4+ T cells through the Oncomine TCR Beta short-read assay for sequencing. Investigators isolated genomic DNA from cultured CD4+ T cells. TCRdb recomputed calls from the PCR reads with MiXCR, one row per CDR3 protein. The sample contains 9,500 to 14,000 distinct CDR3 sequences, 30% to 40% of which appear only once. Sequenced sample: CD4+ T cells from blood, cultured in vitro. The receptors shown here come from a human donor in good health.

The sample holds a few counts of this clonotype. This chain joins TRBV6-2 or TRBV6-3 and TRBJ1-2, with D perhaps matching TRBD1 (6 bases). CDR3 length: 16 amino acids. Germline CDR1 and CDR2: MNHEY and SVGEGT. Trimming removed 2 bases at V and 1 base at J, with 14 bases between. In nucleotides, the CDR3 is TGTGCCAGCAGTTACAGGCCCGGGACAAGTAACTATGGCTACACCTTC. This encodes CASSYRPGTSNYGYTF.

The V and J genes are TRBV5-8 and TRBJ2-7; D gene ambiguous. The V gene's germline CDR1 is SGHTS and CDR2 YDEGEE. The V end lost 0 bases, the J end lost 0 bases, and 13 bases lay between the germline ends. The CDR3 has 16 residues. The CDR3 region has the DNA TGTGCCAGCAGCTTGGGGTGGACGGAAAGCTCCTACGAGCAGTACTTC. This encodes CASSLGWTESSYEQYF.

Concerning this clonotype: Mismatch with germline at one junction end may stem from a read error. V usage is TRBV7-2 and J usage is TRBJ2-5; 7 bases line up with TRBD1. This CDR3 contains 15 residues. Germline-derived CDR1 and CDR2 are SGHTA and FQGNSA. The CDR3 is CASSLAPGQQESQYF. The CDR3 DNA is TGTGCCAGCAGCTTAGCGCCGGGACAGCAAGAGAGCCAGTACTTC.

This clonotype was counted between two and nine times. The chain couples TRBV21-1 to TRBJ2-5; the table's D call TRBD1 went unverified against the DNA. TRBV21-1 is recorded as a pseudogene. This CDR3 is 17 amino acids long. CDR3 nucleotide sequence: TGTGCCAGCAGCACTCAAATTACGGACAGGTCGGTTGAGACCCAGTACTTC. It codes for CASSTQITDRSVETQYF.

This clonotype was counted only a few times. The rearrangement uses TRBV29-1 and TRBJ1-2; D is ambiguous. This CDR3 has 15 residues. CDR1 SQVTM and CDR2 ANQGSEA come from the germline V gene. V shed 5 bases and J shed 2 bases, with 18 bases lying between them. CDR3 in amino acids: CSVPTNRVPNYGYTF. The CDR3 coding sequence is TGCAGCGTTCCAACAAATCGGGTACCGAACTATGGCTACACCTTC.

This clonotype was seen only a few times. The V and J genes are TRBV6-5 and TRBJ2-5; TRBD2 agrees at 11 bases. Germline CDR1 MNHEY, CDR2 SVGAGI. With V trimmed by 4 bases and J by 5 bases, 9 bases remained unmatched. The CDR3 sequence is 16 residues long. In nucleotides, the CDR3 is TGTGCCAGCAGTTTAGAACTAGCGGGAGTGCGGGAGACCCAGTACTTC. Translating it yields CASSLELAGVRETQYF.

J is TRBJ1-1 and V is TRBV7-9, with a weak D call TRBD1 (6 bases). Germline CDR1 is SEHNR and CDR2 is FQNEAQ (reference sequence). Deletions cut 7 bases from V and 5 bases from J, with 11 bases between. The CDR3 is 12 residues long. The CDR3 loop reads CASTIGGTEAFF. CDR3 DNA sequence: TGTGCCAGCACCATAGGGGGGACTGAAGCTTTCTTT. Looking up the rest from reference TRBV7-9 and TRBJ1-1 gives the full variable domain: DTGVSQNPRHKITKRGQNVTFRCDPISEHNRLYWYRQTLGQGPEFLTYFQNEAQLEKSRLLSDRFSAERPKGSFSTLEIQRTEQGDSAMYLCASTIGGTEAFFGQGTRLTVV.

This clonotype was picked up a small number of times. The rearrangement links TRBV24-1 to TRBJ2-5; a weak D match, TRBD2 (5 bases). The CDR3 extends over 18 amino acids. The V gene's germline CDR1 is KGHDR and CDR2 SFDVKD. The CDR3 DNA reads TGTGCGCTCAGCTGGGCCACTCGCGGAGGAGGAGGTCAGGAGACCCAGTACTTC. Translating it yields CALSWATRGGGGQETQYF.

In this sample, this clonotype is medium-sized. The chain links TRBV6-2 or TRBV6-3 to TRBJ1-2; unclear D gene. Trimming took off 2 bases at V and 4 bases at J, with 11 bases between the two ends. In germline, CDR1 is MNHEY, CDR2 SVGEGT. This CDR3 has 14 residues. As DNA, the CDR3 is TGTGCCAGCAGTTACAGGGAAGGCGGCTATGGCTACACCTTC. Protein product: CASSYREGGYGYTF.

CDR3 loop: CASSYSMGQGYNQPQHF. CDR3 DNA sequence: TGTGCCAGCAGTTACTCGATGGGGCAGGGATACAATCAGCCCCAGCATTTT. The chain uses TRBV6-5 and TRBJ1-5, with a weak D call TRBD1 (5 bases). There are 17 residues in the CDR3. From germline, CDR1 is MNHEY and CDR2 SVGAGI. V lost 0 bases and J lost 3, with 15 bases in between.

This rearrangement joins TRBV29-1 to TRBJ2-7; TRBD2 is a possible D gene (5 bases). This CDR3 is 13 amino acids long. Germline V gene lookup returns CDR1 SQVTM and CDR2 ANQGSEA. The V end lost 5 bases, the J end lost 0 bases, and 11 bases lay between the germline ends. CDR3 sequence: CSVRTESSYEQYF. The CDR3 coding sequence is TGCAGCGTTAGGACTGAGAGCTCCTACGAGCAGTACTTC.

The rearrangement links TRBV7-2 to TRBJ1-2; the D is unclear. The CDR3 is 14 residues long. CDR1 and CDR2 (germline): SGHTA, FQGNSA. Deletions cut 0 bases from V and 8 bases from J, with 13 bases between. CDR3 protein: CASSLAQNVVGYTF. The CDR3 nucleotides read TGTGCCAGCAGCTTAGCACAGAATGTAGTAGGCTACACCTTC. The whole variable domain, remainder taken from reference TRBV7-2 and TRBJ1-2, is GAGVSQSPSNKVTEKGKDVELRCDPISGHTALYWYRQSLGQGLEFLIYFQGNSAPDKSGLPSDRFSAERTGGSVSTLTIQRTQQEDSAVYLCASSLAQNVVGYTFGSGTRLTVV.

This chain uses TRBV20-1 with TRBJ2-5; weak D call: TRBD2 (6 bases). This CDR3 comprises 12 residues. Germline V lookup: CDR1 DFQATT, CDR2 SNEGSKA (reference sequence). Deletions cut 7 bases from V and 1 base from J, with 10 bases between. CDR3 in amino acids: CSGGGIQETQYF. The CDR3 region has the DNA TGCAGTGGCGGCGGGATCCAAGAGACCCAGTACTTC.

This clonotype has only a few counts. The J gene is TRBJ1-2, the V gene TRBV4-1; D is undetermined. The CDR3 has 18 residues. V was clipped by 0 bases and J by 4 bases, with 21 bases between them. The germline CDR1 and CDR2 sequences are MGHRA and YSYEKL. The CDR3 reads CASSQEGKAAPGGYGYTF. CDR3 DNA sequence: TGCGCCAGCAGCCAAGAGGGGAAGGCAGCCCCCGGAGGCTATGGCTACACCTTC.

Only a few counts were recorded for this clonotype. The chain combines TRBV7-2 with TRBJ2-1, with TRBD2 matching 11 bases. Unmatched junction bases numbered 10, after V lost 4 bases and J lost 2 bases. The CDR3 contains 18 residues. Germline loops: CDR1 SGHTA, CDR2 FQGNSA. The CDR3 reads CASSSPASGRRTYNEQFF. CDR3 DNA sequence: TGTGCCAGCAGCTCCCCCGCTAGCGGGAGGAGGACCTACAATGAGCAGTTCTTC.

The table lists this clonotype with a few counts. The chain links TRBV20-1 to TRBJ2-5; 7 bases align to TRBD2. This CDR3 is 15 amino acids long. J was trimmed by 2 bases and V by 5 bases; bases with no gene match: 11. The germline V gene encodes CDR1 DFQATT and CDR2 SNEGSKA (reference sequence). The CDR3 here is CSASTSGGRQETQYF. DNA of the CDR3: TGCAGTGCTTCGACCTCGGGGGGTCGTCAAGAGACCCAGTACTTC.

The chain recombines TRBV15 with TRBJ1-1, with 8 bases identical to TRBD1. The CDR3 runs 17 residues. Unmatched junction bases numbered 10, after V lost 3 bases and J lost 1 base. Germline lookup yields CDR1 LNHNV and CDR2 YYDKDF (reference sequence). The CDR3 loop reads CATSRPGGRGGNTEAFF. For the CDR3, the DNA is TGTGCCACCAGCAGGCCAGGGGGCAGGGGCGGGAACACTGAAGCTTTCTTT.

This chain connects TRBV7-8 to TRBJ2-1; 12 bases align to TRBD1. Germline V CDR1 and CDR2: SGHVS, FQNEAQ. The V and J ends lost 8 bases and 4 bases, in that order; junction bases with no gene match: 6. This CDR3 region has 15 residues. CDR3 protein: CASLGQGAGYNEQFF. CDR3 sequence (DNA): TGTGCCAGCTTGGGACAGGGGGCGGGGTACAATGAGCAGTTCTTC.

This chain links TRBV19 with TRBJ2-7, with D unclear. The germline CDR1 and CDR2 sequences are LNHDA and SQIVND (reference sequence). The V end was cut by 7 bases, the J end by 2 bases, with 15 bases between. The CDR3 length is 14 residues. CDR3 loop: CASNPPWVTYEQYF. The DNA of the CDR3 is TGTGCCAGTAATCCGCCTTGGGTTACCTACGAGCAGTACTTC.

This clonotype is medium-sized. This rearrangement joins TRBV6-1 to TRBJ1-1; 11 positions agree with TRBD1. V lost 6 bases, J lost 2 bases, and 5 bases stayed unmatched. From germline, CDR1 is MNHNS and CDR2 SASEGT. The CDR3 sequence is 15 residues long. The CDR3 nucleotides are TGTGCCAGCAGACCCGGACAGGGGGCAAACACTGAAGCTTTCTTT. The encoded protein is CASRPGQGANTEAFF.

V is TRBV30 and J is TRBJ1-5; a weak D match, TRBD1 (5 bases). The germline V and J ends were trimmed by 0 bases and 0 bases, with 12 bases remaining between them. The CDR3 contains 16 residues. Germline CDR1 GTSNPN, CDR2 SVGIG (reference sequence). CDR3 nucleotide sequence: TGTGCCTGGAGTGTGAGCGGGGGGGGTAGCAATCAGCCCCAGCATTTT. Translated: CAWSVSGGGSNQPQHF.

The chain recombines TRBV28 with TRBJ1-1, with D perhaps TRBD1 (5 bases). The CDR3 has 15 amino acids. The germline gives CDR1 MDHEN, CDR2 SYDVKM. V was cut by 6 bases and J by 1 base, with 15 bases left in between. The CDR3, as DNA: TGTGCCAGCAGGGTTCGGACAACGGCGAACACTGAAGCTTTCTTT. Its translation is CASRVRTTANTEAFF.

V usage is TRBV5-1 and J usage is TRBJ2-5, with TRBD2 matching 10 bases. V gave up 2 bases and J gave up 8 bases; unmatched junction bases: 3. In germline, CDR1 is SGHRS, CDR2 YFSETQ. The CDR3 runs to 13 residues. For the CDR3, the DNA is TGCGCCAGCAGCTTCCTAGCGGGAGACACCCAGTACTTC. Protein: CASSFLAGDTQYF.

This clonotype was seen a handful of times. J is TRBJ2-1 and V is TRBV7-2, with 7 bases lining up with TRBD2. Losses at the gene ends were 8 bases for V and 7 bases for J; bases not matched to a gene: 11. CDR1 is SGHTA, CDR2 FQGNSA, per germline. The CDR3 is made up of 14 amino acids. For the CDR3, the DNA is TGTGCCAGCCTCAGGCGGGAGCCGCGGAATGAGCAGTTCTTC. Protein: CASLRREPRNEQFF.

In its sample, this clonotype was seen once. The chain recombines TRBV5-6 with TRBJ1-5, with D possibly being TRBD1 (5 bases). The CDR3 spans 15 residues. Germline V gives CDR1 SGHDT, CDR2 YYEEEE. V was trimmed by 1 base and J by 1 base, leaving 9 bases between them. This CDR3 is CASSLRRGSNQPQHF. CDR3 nucleotide sequence: TGTGCCAGCAGCTTGAGGCGGGGCAGCAATCAGCCCCAGCATTTT.

This chain joins TRBV20-1 and TRBJ2-1; 9 bases are shared with TRBD2. Looked up from germline, CDR1 is DFQATT and CDR2 is SNEGSKA (reference sequence). The CDR3 runs 20 residues. With V trimmed by 5 bases and J by 0 bases, 20 bases remained unmatched. The CDR3 loop reads CSAGRGLGTSRISSYNEQFF. The DNA for the CDR3 is TGCAGTGCTGGTCGGGGGCTTGGGACTAGCAGAATTAGCTCCTACAATGAGCAGTTCTTC.

This clonotype was detected a few times. The rearrangement links TRBV7-2 to TRBJ2-7; no clear D. Germline V gene sequence: CDR1 SGHTA, CDR2 FQGNSA. The CDR3 totals 13 residues. V was clipped by 0 bases and J by 6 bases, with 9 bases between them. DNA of the CDR3: TGTGCCAGCAGCTTAGCCGGGTGGGGCGAGCAGTACTTC. Translation: CASSLAGWGEQYF. The entire variable domain, with the rest obtained from reference TRBV7-2 and TRBJ2-7, is as follows: GAGVSQSPSNKVTEKGKDVELRCDPISGHTALYWYRQSLGQGLEFLIYFQGNSAPDKSGLPSDRFSAERTGGSVSTLTIQRTQQEDSAVYLCASSLAGWGEQYFGPGTRLTVT.

The chain recombines TRBV6-4 with TRBJ1-2; D is possibly TRBD1 (5 bases). Germline V gene lookup returns CDR1 MRHNA and CDR2 SNTAGT. Trimming left V 2 bases short and J 5 bases short, with 15 bases between. CDR3 length: 15 residues. The CDR3, as DNA: TGTGCCAGCAGTGACCACTATGCCGGGACTTATGGCTACACCTTC. Its protein product is CASSDHYAGTYGYTF.

V gene TRBV21-1 combines with J gene TRBJ2-3; no DNA check was done on the table's D call, TRBD1. TRBV21-1 is a pseudogene locus. The CDR3 runs to 16 residues. In DNA form, the CDR3 reads TGTGCCAGCAGCTCTGGGGGACGGACTAGCACAGATACGCAGTATTTT. Amino acids: CASSSGGRTSTDTQYF.